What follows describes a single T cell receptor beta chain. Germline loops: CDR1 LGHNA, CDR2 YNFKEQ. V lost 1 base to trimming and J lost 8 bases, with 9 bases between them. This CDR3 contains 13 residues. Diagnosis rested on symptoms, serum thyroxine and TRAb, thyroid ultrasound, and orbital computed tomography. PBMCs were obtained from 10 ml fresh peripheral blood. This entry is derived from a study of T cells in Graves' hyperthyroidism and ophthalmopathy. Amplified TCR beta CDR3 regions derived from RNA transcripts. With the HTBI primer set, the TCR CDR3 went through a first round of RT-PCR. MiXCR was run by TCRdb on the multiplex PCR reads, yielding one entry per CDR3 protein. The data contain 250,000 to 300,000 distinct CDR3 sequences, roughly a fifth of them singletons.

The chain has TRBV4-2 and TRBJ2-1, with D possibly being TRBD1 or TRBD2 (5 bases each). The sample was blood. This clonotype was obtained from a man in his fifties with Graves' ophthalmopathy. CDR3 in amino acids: CASSQARGDEQFF. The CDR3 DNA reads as TGTGCCAGCAGCCAAGCAAGAGGGGATGAGCAGTTCTTC.